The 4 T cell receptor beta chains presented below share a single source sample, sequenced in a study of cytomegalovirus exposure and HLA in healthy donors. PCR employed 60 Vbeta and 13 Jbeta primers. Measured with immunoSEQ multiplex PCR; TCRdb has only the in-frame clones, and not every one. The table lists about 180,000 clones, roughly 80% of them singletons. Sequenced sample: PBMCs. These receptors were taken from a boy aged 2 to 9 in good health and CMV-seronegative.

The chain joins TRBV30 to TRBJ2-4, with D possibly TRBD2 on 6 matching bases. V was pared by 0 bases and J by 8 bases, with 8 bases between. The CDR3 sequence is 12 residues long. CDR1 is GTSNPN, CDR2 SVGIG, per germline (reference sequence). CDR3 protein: CAWSVQRDIQYF. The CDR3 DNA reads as TGTGCCTGGAGTGTACAGCGGGACATTCAGTACTTC.

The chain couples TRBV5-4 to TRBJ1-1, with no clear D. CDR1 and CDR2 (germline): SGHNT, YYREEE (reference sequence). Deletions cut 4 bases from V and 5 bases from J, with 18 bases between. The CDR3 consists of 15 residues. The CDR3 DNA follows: TGTGCCAGCAGCCCCATAGTAGGGCGGGGAACTGAAGCTTTCTTT. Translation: CASSPIVGRGTEAFF.

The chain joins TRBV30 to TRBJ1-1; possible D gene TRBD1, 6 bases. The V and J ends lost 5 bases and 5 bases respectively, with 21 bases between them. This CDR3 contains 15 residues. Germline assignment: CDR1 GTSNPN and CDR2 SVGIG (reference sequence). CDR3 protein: CAWDPPGHRSTEAFF. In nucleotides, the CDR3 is TGTGCCTGGGACCCACCGGGACATAGGAGTACTGAAGCTTTCTTT.

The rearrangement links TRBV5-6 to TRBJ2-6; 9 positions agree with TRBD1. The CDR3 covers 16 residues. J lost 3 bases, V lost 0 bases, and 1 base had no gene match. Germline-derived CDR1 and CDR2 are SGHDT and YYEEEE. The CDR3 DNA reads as TGTGCCAGCAGCTTGGACAGGGGGCTTGGGGCCAACGTCCTGACTTTC. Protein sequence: CASSLDRGLGANVLTF.